A single sample gave rise to the 30 T cell receptor beta chains below, sequenced in a study of CD8+ T cells in alopecia areata. Extraction and reverse transcription of RNA yielded cDNA as the sequencing template. Measured with immunoSEQ multiplex PCR; TCRdb has only the in-frame clones, and not every one. The table lists roughly 5,800 clones, with no singletons. Sorting used CD4, CD8alpha, NKG2D, NKG2ACE and other markers on pooled cutaneous lymph node cells. Material for sequencing was CD8+ T cells sorted from a lymph node. The receptors come from a C3H/HeJ mouse with alopecia areata. For this strain, the MHC haplotype corresponds to H2-k.

In this sample, this clone turned up many times. Gene names refer to mouse genes. The CDR3 extends 4 residues past the end of the read, so its final part is completed from the germline J gene. The rearrangement joins TRBV5 to TRBJ1-2; 8 bases agree with TRBD1. Germline values: CDR1 LGHNA, CDR2 YNLKQL (reference sequence). V lost 4 bases to trimming and J lost 0 bases; unmatched junction nucleotides: 7. CDR3 size: 16 residues. CDR3 bases read: TGTGCCAGCAGCCCAGACACAGGGGGTGCAAACTCC. Protein: CASSPDTGGANS. The whole CDR3 sequence reads CASSPDTGGANSDYTF.

This clone came up a few times. Gene labels here are mouse ones. The read is 4 residues too short to cover the CDR3 end, so that end is filled in from the germline J gene. The chain joins TRBV13-3 to TRBJ2-1, with 7 nucleotides matching TRBD2. Germline V CDR1 and CDR2: NNHDY, SYVADS. V was pared by 5 bases and J by 3 bases, with 2 bases of the junction left unmatched. The CDR3 consists of 13 residues. The CDR3 DNA, read in part, is TGTGCCAGCAGCTGGGGGTCCTATGCT. Translated, it gives CASSWGSYA. The entire CDR3 reads CASSWGSYAEQFF.

This clone turned up a few times. Gene labels here are mouse ones. The read ends 4 residues shy of where the CDR3 ends; the end is completed using the germline J gene. The chain joins TRBV17 to TRBJ2-7; TRBD2 matches at 8 bases. CDR1 is MNHDT and CDR2 is YYDKIL in the germline V gene. The CDR3 extends over 14 amino acids. This CDR3 is CASSSLLGAYEQYF. Partial CDR3 DNA: TGTGCTAGCAGTAGTCTACTGGGGGCTTAT. Combining the CDR3 with reference TRBV17 and TRBJ2-7 gives the whole variable domain DTTVKQNPRYKLARVGKPVNLICSQTMNHDTMYWYQKKPNQAPKLLLFYYDKILNREADTFEKFQSSRPNNSFCSLYIGSAGLEYSAMYLCASSSLLGAYEQYFGPGTRLTVL.

This clone was counted many times. Each gene name is a mouse one. The read falls 4 residues short of the CDR3 end, and the missing part is taken from the germline J gene. The gene calls are TRBV5 and TRBJ2-3, with D possibly TRBD1 on 5 matching bases. The CDR3 extends over 15 amino acids. Trimming stripped 1 base from V and 0 bases from J, with 8 bases between. Germline CDR1 and CDR2: LGHNA and YNLKQL (reference sequence). The sequenced part of the CDR3 DNA is TGTGCCAGCAGCCAAGGGACAAATAGTGCAGAA. This encodes CASSQGTNSAE. Given in full, the CDR3 is CASSQGTNSAETLYF.

In this sample, this clone turned up a few times. The genes and germline here are from mouse. The read ends 4 residues early relative to the CDR3; the germline J gene fills the gap. J is TRBJ2-3 and V is TRBV19; D possibly corresponds to TRBD1 (5 bases). The CDR3 length is 12 residues. Germline V gene data show CDR1 as FNHDT and CDR2 as SITEND (reference sequence). Trimming stripped 5 bases from V and 1 base from J, with 5 bases between. CDR3 region: CASSRGAETLYF. The CDR3 DNA, read in part, is TGTGCCAGCAGCAGGGGTGCAGAA.

There are a few counts of this clone. Genes and germline are mouse. The read finishes 4 residues shy of the CDR3 end, and the germline J gene is used to complete it. The V and J genes are TRBV13-3 and TRBJ2-1; TRBD1 agrees at 7 bases. CDR3 length equals 13 residues. CDR1 is NNHDY, CDR2 SYVADS, per germline. The junction had 5 bases not matched to a gene; V was cut back by 5 bases and J by 6 bases. The covered CDR3 bases are TGTGCCAGCAGCTCCGACAGGGTTGCT. This translates into CASSSDRVA. The CDR3 as a whole reads CASSSDRVAEQFF.

Many counts were recorded for this clone. Gene names denote mouse genes. From the germline J gene comes the end of the CDR3, since the read stops 3 residues before it. This sequence joins TRBV31 and TRBJ1-6; D gene ambiguous. TRBJ1-6 carries the ORF label, with uncertain function. Deletions cut 0 bases from V and 0 bases from J, with 6 bases between. CDR3 size: 15 residues. The V gene's germline CDR1 is GKSSPN and CDR2 SITVG. The CDR3 spells CAWSLTDSYNSPLYF. CDR3 DNA (partial): TGTGCCTGGAGTCTAACAGATTCCTATAATTCGCCC.

This clone was detected only a few times. Mouse names are used for the genes. The DNA ends 4 residues before the CDR3 does, and the rest of the CDR3 is filled in from the germline J gene. The chain has TRBV14 and TRBJ2-5; 8 bases are shared with TRBD2. Germline assignment: CDR1 SGHDT and CDR2 FRDEAV. V shed 5 bases and J 3 bases; nucleotides not matched to a gene: 5. CDR3 length equals 14 residues. CDR3 sequence: CASSAGLGQDTQYF. CDR3 DNA (partial): TGTGCCAGCAGCGCCGGACTGGGACAAGAC.

This clone was recorded many times. Mouse names are used for the genes. The CDR3 goes on 4 residues after the read ends, and that part is filled in from the germline J gene. The chain employs TRBV31 and TRBJ2-3; 8 positions agree with TRBD2. The CDR3 spans 15 residues. Germline V CDR1 and CDR2: GKSSPN, SITVG. The V segment lost 0 bases and the J segment 4 bases; nucleotides outside the gene matches: 6. CDR3 region: CAWSLGGTGPETLYF. The part of the CDR3 DNA that was read is TGTGCCTGGAGTCTAGGGGGGACTGGTCCAGAA.

This clone has a count of ten or more. Mouse names are used for the genes. The sequenced part of the CDR3 DNA is TGTGCCAGCGGTGGGGGGGGCTTTTAT. Translation gives CASGGGGFY. The whole CDR3 region reads CASGGGGFYEQYF. The V and J genes are TRBV13-2 and TRBJ2-7, with 8 bases lining up with TRBD2. The read falls 4 residues short of the CDR3 end, and the missing part is taken from the germline J gene. This CDR3 spans 13 amino acids. Germline CDR1 NNHNN, CDR2 SYGAGS (reference sequence).

By share, this clone ranks as large. Here the gene names and germline are mouse. With the read ending 4 residues before the CDR3 end, the germline J gene is used to fill in that end. The V and J genes are TRBV17 and TRBJ2-4, with D perhaps TRBD2 (6 bases). This CDR3 contains 15 residues. Germline assignment: CDR1 MNHDT and CDR2 YYDKIL. V dropped 0 bases and J dropped 1 base, with 8 bases sitting between them. The CDR3 reads CASSRELGGQNTLYF. The sequenced CDR3 bases are TGTGCTAGCAGTAGAGAACTGGGAGGTCAAAAC.

This clone occurred many times. Mouse gene names apply. The read halts 4 residues ahead of the CDR3 end, with the missing end drawn from the germline J gene. This chain uses TRBV13-2 with TRBJ2-1; D gene unclear. Germline V lookup: CDR1 NNHNN, CDR2 SYGAGS (reference sequence). This CDR3 is built from 13 residues. V lost 2 bases and J 1 base, leaving 4 bases between the germline ends. The CDR3 is CASGDKNYAEQFF. The part of the CDR3 DNA that was read is TGTGCCAGCGGTGACAAAAACTATGCT.

This clone was seen repeatedly, ten times or more. Here the gene names and germline are mouse. The read is 4 residues too short to cover the CDR3 end, so that end is filled in from the germline J gene. The chain joins TRBV5 to TRBJ2-1; 7 nucleotides align to TRBD2. After removal of 0 bases from V and 4 bases from J, the junction contained 0 bases not matched to a gene. The length of the CDR3 is 14 residues. Per germline, CDR1 LGHNA and CDR2 YNLKQL (reference sequence). This CDR3 is CASSQDWGYAEQFF. The covered CDR3 bases are TGTGCCAGCAGCCAAGACTGGGGGTATGCT.

There are a few counts of this clone. Gene names are mouse gene names. The read falls 4 residues short of the CDR3 end, and the missing part is taken from the germline J gene. V usage is TRBV1 and J usage is TRBJ2-3; D is undetermined. The CDR3 is 14 amino acids. Germline CDR1 is NSQYPW and CDR2 is LRSPGD (reference sequence). V was shortened by 1 base and J by 0 bases, with 5 bases between the two germline ends. The sequenced CDR3 bases are TGCACCTGCAGTGCAGTACAGAGTGCAGAA. This codes for CTCSAVQSAE. The complete CDR3 reads CTCSAVQSAETLYF.

This clone came up a few times. Gene names and germline refer to mouse. The CDR3 is cut off 3 residues early in the read; its end comes from the germline J gene. The chain has TRBV4 and TRBJ1-6, with 8 bases that match TRBD1. TRBJ1-6 is an ORF for which the function is uncertain. The CDR3 totals 15 residues. CDR1 LGHDT and CDR2 YNNKQL come from the germline V gene (reference sequence). V dropped 5 bases and J dropped 3; count of bases not matched to a gene: 3. CDR3 DNA, as far as it was read: TGTGCCAGCAGCAGACAGGGGATCTATAATTCGCCC. The encoded protein is CASSRQGIYNSP. The complete CDR3 sequence is CASSRQGIYNSPLYF.

This clone was seen repeatedly, ten times or more. Gene names follow the mouse nomenclature. The DNA ends 4 residues before the CDR3 does, and the rest of the CDR3 is filled in from the germline J gene. The chain joins TRBV13-1 to TRBJ2-5, with TRBD2 matching over 9 bases. This CDR3 has 16 residues. Per the germline V gene, CDR1 is NSHNY and CDR2 is SYGAGN. V lost 0 bases, J lost 1 base, and 3 bases stayed unmatched. The sequenced CDR3 bases are TGTGCCAGCAGTGATGAGGTGGGGGGGCACCAAGAC. Translating gives CASSDEVGGHQD. The full-length CDR3 reads as CASSDEVGGHQDTQYF.

This clone has more than one count but fewer than ten. Mouse germline and gene names are used. Sequencing ends 4 residues short of the CDR3 end; the germline J gene provides the rest. This rearrangement joins TRBV29 to TRBJ2-4, with TRBD1 identical over 9 bases. The CDR3 totals 15 residues. The V gene's germline CDR1 is MSHET and CDR2 SYDVDS. V was pared by 2 bases and J by 2 bases, with 2 bases of the junction left unmatched. The CDR3 reads CASSLRTGVQNTLYF. The DNA read from the CDR3 is TGTGCTAGCAGTTTAAGGACAGGGGTTCAAAAC.

This clone was observed a handful of times. Gene names and germline match the mouse. The read gets to within 4 residues of the CDR3 end, and the germline J gene fills in the rest. The chain uses TRBV31 and TRBJ2-7, with 7 nucleotides matching TRBD1. This CDR3 contains 13 residues. Germline assignment: CDR1 GKSSPN and CDR2 SITVG. The sequenced part of the CDR3 DNA is TGTGCCTGGAGCCGGGACAGCGCTTAT. The encoded protein is CAWSRDSAY. The full CDR3 sequence reads CAWSRDSAYEQYF.

This clone has at least ten counts. Mouse germline and gene names are used. The observed sequence ends 4 residues before the CDR3 terminus, with the missing tail filled in from the germline J gene. This rearrangement joins TRBV13-2 to TRBJ2-7; D might be TRBD2 (5 bases). Per the germline V gene, CDR1 is NNHNN and CDR2 is SYGAGS (reference sequence). The CDR3 length is 15 residues. Trimming removed 2 bases from V and 0 bases from J, with 12 bases in between. The CDR3 DNA, read in part, is TGTGCCAGCGGTGACCCCTGGGCGAGCTCCTAT. This sequence encodes CASGDPWASSY. The whole CDR3 is CASGDPWASSYEQYF.

Ten or more counts support this clone. Mouse gene names apply. Read sequence stops 4 residues before the CDR3 end, and the germline J gene provides the missing end. This chain uses TRBV1 with TRBJ2-7; TRBD2 agrees at 10 bases. Losses at the gene ends were 0 bases for V and 3 bases for J; bases not matched to a gene: 2. Germline values: CDR1 NSQYPW, CDR2 LRSPGD (reference sequence). The CDR3 has 15 amino acids. CDR3: CTCSADHWGGYEQYF. The CDR3 DNA, read in part, is TGCACCTGCAGTGCAGATCACTGGGGGGGCTAT.

For this clone: Mouse gene names and germline throughout. The read halts 4 residues ahead of the CDR3 end, with the missing end drawn from the germline J gene. Other DNA sequences in this sample translate to the same CDR3. This chain links TRBV13-2 with TRBJ2-5; D may be TRBD1 (5 bases). Trimming took off 1 base at V and 3 bases at J, with 6 bases between the two ends. The CDR3 loop spans 13 amino acids. Germline V gives CDR1 NNHNN, CDR2 SYGAGS (reference sequence). The covered CDR3 bases are TGTGCCAGCGGTGATAGGGGTCAAGAC. Translated: CASGDRGQD. The complete CDR3 sequence is CASGDRGQDTQYF.

Concerning this clone: These gene names are mouse names. The observed sequence ends 4 residues before the CDR3 terminus, with the missing tail filled in from the germline J gene. The genes are TRBV19 and TRBJ1-1; D call uncertain. The CDR3 runs 11 residues. Looked up from germline, CDR1 is FNHDT and CDR2 is SITEND (reference sequence). Incomplete CDR3 DNA: TGTGCCAGCAGTACACCGACA. Its protein product is CASSTPT. In full, the CDR3 reads CASSTPTEVFF.

This clone was seen ten or more times. Genes here carry mouse names. The DNA ends 4 residues before the CDR3 does, and the rest of the CDR3 is filled in from the germline J gene. V gene TRBV13-3 combines with J gene TRBJ1-2; the match to TRBD1 covers 9 bases. The germline V gene has CDR1 NNHDY and CDR2 SYVADS. The CDR3 is 14 residues long. V dropped 0 bases and J dropped 4; count of bases not matched to a gene: 1. The CDR3 protein is CASSDGTGVSDYTF. The sequenced part of the CDR3 DNA is TGTGCCAGCAGTGATGGGACAGGGGTCTCC.

This clone has at least ten counts. Mouse gene names and germline throughout. The read is 4 residues too short to cover the CDR3 end, so that end is filled in from the germline J gene. The chain links TRBV5 to TRBJ2-7, with unresolved D. Germline CDR1 and CDR2: LGHNA and YNLKQL (reference sequence). The CDR3 extends over 12 amino acids. The CDR3 DNA, read in part, is TGTGCCAGCAGCCAATCAATTTAT. Translating it yields CASSQSIY. The whole CDR3 sequence is CASSQSIYEQYF.

At least ten counts were recorded for this clone. Mouse germline and gene names are used. Here the CDR3 reads CASSYWGGSYEQYF. The sequenced part of the CDR3 DNA is TGTGCCAGCAGTTACTGGGGGGGCTCCTAT. V usage is TRBV13-1 and J usage is TRBJ2-7, with TRBD2 identical over 10 bases. The DNA ends 4 residues before the CDR3 does, and the rest of the CDR3 is filled in from the germline J gene. The germline gives CDR1 NSHNY, CDR2 SYGAGN. The CDR3 contains 14 residues. Germline trimming cut 4 bases from V and 0 bases from J; bases unmatched to any gene: 1.

This clone is medium-sized by share. Gene names and germline match the mouse. The read gets to within 4 residues of the CDR3 end, and the germline J gene fills in the rest. The J gene is TRBJ2-1, the V gene TRBV13-3; possible D gene TRBD1, 6 bases. CDR1 and CDR2 from the germline V gene are NNHDY and SYVADS. Trimming cost V 4 bases and J 1 base, with 9 bases left between them. The CDR3 sequence is 14 residues long. CDR3 bases read: TGTGCCAGCAGTCCCGGGACAAACTATGCT. Its protein product is CASSPGTNYA. The entire CDR3 is CASSPGTNYAEQFF.

This clone was seen at least ten times. Mouse germline and gene names are used. The CDR3 end falls 4 residues outside the read, so it is completed with the germline J gene. Other nucleotide sequences in the sample specify the same CDR3. The chain uses TRBV1 and TRBJ2-1, with TRBD2 matching 10 bases. V lost 2 bases, J lost 4 bases, and 2 bases stayed unmatched. This CDR3 contains 15 residues. Germline V CDR1 and CDR2: NSQYPW, LRSPGD (reference sequence). Partial CDR3 DNA: TGCACCTGCAGTGCACCGGGACTGGGGTATGCT. Translation: CTCSAPGLGYA. From start to end, the CDR3 is CTCSAPGLGYAEQFF.

In this sample, this clone turned up many times. Germline and genes: mouse. The read is 3 residues too short to cover the CDR3 end, so that end is filled in from the germline J gene. This chain joins TRBV5 and TRBJ1-6; tentatively, D is TRBD1 (6 bases). TRBJ1-6 is noted as an ORF with a role that remains uncertain. CDR3 length: 12 residues. From germline, CDR1 is LGHNA and CDR2 YNLKQL (reference sequence). V was clipped by 5 bases and J by 7 bases, with 6 bases between them. Partial CDR3 DNA: TGTGCCAGCAGCAGGGGGAATTCGCCC. The encoded protein is CASSRGNSP. The full CDR3 protein reads CASSRGNSPLYF.

The sample holds many counts of this clone. These gene names are mouse names. The CDR3 is cut off 4 residues early in the read; its end comes from the germline J gene. The V gene is TRBV13-3, the J gene TRBJ2-3, with TRBD1 matching 10 bases. The CDR3 runs to 14 residues. Germline V gene lookup returns CDR1 NNHDY and CDR2 SYVADS. Germline trimming cut 6 bases from V and 2 bases from J; bases unmatched to any gene: 3. CDR3: CASTRQGAAETLYF. The sequenced CDR3 bases are TGTGCCAGCACCAGACAGGGGGCTGCAGAA.

This clone was seen at least ten times. The genes and germline here are from mouse. Incomplete CDR3 DNA: TGTGCCAGCAGTGGACAGGGGGAAGAT. Protein: CASSGQGED. The full CDR3 reads CASSGQGEDEQYF. The rearrangement links TRBV13-3 to TRBJ2-7; 9 bases map to TRBD1. Sequencing ends 4 residues short of the CDR3 end; the germline J gene provides the rest. Germline CDR1 is NNHDY and CDR2 is SYVADS. The CDR3 is 13 amino acids.